This T cell receptor (beta chain) was sequenced for a study of OX40 agonist ivuxolimab in advanced cancers. For the study at large: Partial responses occurred in Three dose-escalation patients, one with hepatocellular carcinoma and two with cutaneous melanoma.

Profiling relied on immunoSEQ multiplex PCR, and the TCRdb table lists in-frame clones only, not all of them. Of about 64,000 clones in the sample, 85% to 90% were seen once. Autoimmune disease history or systemic immunosuppression led to patient exclusion. The timepoints at which blood was sampled were baseline, cycle 4 day 1, and cycle 7 day 1. CDR1 and CDR2 from the germline V gene are SGHAT and FQNNGV. CDR3 length equals 17 residues. The J segment lost 4 bases and the V segment lost 5 bases, leaving 12 bases of the junction unmatched. The V gene is TRBV11-2, the J gene TRBJ1-2, with TRBD1 matching 11 bases. The clonotype originates from an adult with an advanced solid tumor such as melanoma, head and neck, liver or kidney cancer. Sequenced here: CD4+ or CD8+ T cells sorted from blood, sampled in a trial of the OX40 agonist ivuxolimab. DNA of the CDR3: TGTGCCAGCAGCCCTTGGACAGGGGGCCTGGCTATCTATGGCTACACCTTC. This codes for CASSPWTGGLAIYGYTF.